This T cell receptor (beta chain) derives from a study of shared clonotypes between healthy human individuals. TCRdb's table, derived via immunoSEQ multiplex PCR, lists solely in-frame clones and lacks some. The table has some 510,000 clones, more than 65% seen once. In this sample, this clone turned up a few times. The sample comprised PBMCs. This clonotype was sampled from a woman in her forties in good health. Some clones in this sample may be carry-over from other donors' samples.

For the CDR3, the DNA is TGCGCCAGCAGCTTTGGGTGGACAGCTGCTAACTATGGCTACACCTTC. Residues: CASSFGWTAANYGYTF. The rearrangement links TRBV5-1 to TRBJ1-2; a possible D gene is TRBD1 (6 bases). The V gene lost 2 bases and the J gene lost 0 bases, with 14 bases spanning the gap. In germline, CDR1 is SGHRS, CDR2 YFSETQ. The CDR3 has 16 amino acids.